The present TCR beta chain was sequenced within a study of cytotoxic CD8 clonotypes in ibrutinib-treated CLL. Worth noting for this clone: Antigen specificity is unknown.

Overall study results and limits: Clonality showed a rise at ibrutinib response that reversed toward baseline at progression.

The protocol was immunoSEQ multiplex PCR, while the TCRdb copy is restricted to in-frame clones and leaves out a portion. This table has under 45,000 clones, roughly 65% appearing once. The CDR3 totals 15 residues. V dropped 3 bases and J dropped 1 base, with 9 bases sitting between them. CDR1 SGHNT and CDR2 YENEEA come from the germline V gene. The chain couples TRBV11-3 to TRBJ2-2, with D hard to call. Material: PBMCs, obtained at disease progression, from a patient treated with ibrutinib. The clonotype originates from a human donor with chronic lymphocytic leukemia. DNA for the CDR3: TGTGCCAGCAGCTTTATCTCGGGGAACACCGGGGAGCTGTTTTTT. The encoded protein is CASSFISGNTGELFF. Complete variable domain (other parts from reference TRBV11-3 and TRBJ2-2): EAGVVQSPRYKIIEKKQPVAFWCNPISGHNTLYWYLQNLGQGPELLIRYENEEAVDDSQLPKDRFSAERLKGVDSTLKIQPAELGDSAVYLCASSFISGNTGELFFGEGSRLTVL.